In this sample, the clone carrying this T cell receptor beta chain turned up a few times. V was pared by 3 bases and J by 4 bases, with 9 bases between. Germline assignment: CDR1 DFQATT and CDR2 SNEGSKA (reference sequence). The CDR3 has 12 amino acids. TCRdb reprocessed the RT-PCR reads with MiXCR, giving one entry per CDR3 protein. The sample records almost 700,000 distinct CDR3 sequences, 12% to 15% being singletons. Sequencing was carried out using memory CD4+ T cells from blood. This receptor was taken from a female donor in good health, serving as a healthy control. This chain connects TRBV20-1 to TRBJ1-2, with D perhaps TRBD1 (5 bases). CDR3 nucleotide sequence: TGCAGTGCTAGGACAGCCCCCTATGGCTACACCTTC. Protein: CSARTAPYGYTF.